The source of this T cell receptor beta chain is a study of blood T cell dynamics during melanoma immunotherapy. A fixed DNA input of 350 ng was used per bulk PBMC sample. Assay used: immunoSEQ multiplex PCR; TCRdb lists only in-frame clones, some missing. The sample consists of about 8,500 clones, roughly 86% of them appearing once. This CDR3 comprises 12 residues. The germline V and J ends were trimmed by 8 bases and 1 base, with 8 bases remaining between them. Germline V gene sequence: CDR1 SEHNR, CDR2 FQNEAQ (reference sequence). Time point noted: pre-treatment baseline. The sample here was blood, taken from a patient treated with checkpoint blockade. This chain connects TRBV7-9 to TRBJ1-1, with D maybe TRBD1 (5 bases). The sequence was collected from a human donor with melanoma. This CDR3 reads CASDRGNTEAFF. The CDR3 DNA sequence: TGTGCCAGCGACAGAGGGAACACTGAAGCTTTCTTT.